This T cell receptor (beta chain) emerged from a study of cytomegalovirus exposure and HLA in healthy donors. Study at large: In a previous analysis, 117 million unique TCR beta sequences were found from some 180 million T cells.

The study, taken as a whole, reports: A later analysis showed that HLA-associated TCR beta chains had undergone more clonal expansion than equally common others.

Notes on this clone: As yet, its antigen is unknown.

Germline V gene lookup returns CDR1 GTSNPN and CDR2 SVGIG (reference sequence). This CDR3 comprises 13 residues. V dropped 3 bases and J dropped 0 bases, with 9 bases sitting between them. The PCR made use of 60 Vbeta and 13 Jbeta primers. TCRdb's copy holds only in-frame clones and misses some; the assay was immunoSEQ multiplex PCR. The top ten hold around 2.1% of the sample, which has around 300,000 clones, around 90% seen once. Material: PBMCs. The origin of this receptor is a woman between 18 and 29 years old in good health and CMV-seronegative. The J gene is TRBJ2-7, the V gene TRBV30, with D unresolved. DNA of the CDR3: TGTGCCTGGAGCGATGTGAGCTCCTACGAGCAGTACTTC. Protein: CAWSDVSSYEQYF.